The 29 T cell receptor beta chains presented below share a single source sample, sequenced in a study of T cell responses to AZD1222 COVID-19 vaccine. Clones were read by immunoSEQ multiplex PCR, and TCRdb kept only the in-frame ones, dropping some. Of roughly 130,000 clones in the sample, approximately 92% were seen once. Source: peripheral blood, taken on day 0 of AZD1222 vaccination. The receptors come from an adult in good health.

The chain combines TRBV5-1 with TRBJ1-5; D is undetermined. V lost 3 bases, J lost 2 bases, and 18 bases lay in between. CDR1 is SGHRS, CDR2 YFSETQ, per germline. This CDR3 is 17 amino acids long. CDR3 coding DNA: TGCGCCAGCAGCTCCACCCCTAGCACCGGAGGCAATCAGCCCCAGCATTTT. It yields the protein CASSSTPSTGGNQPQHF. Supplemented by reference TRBV5-1 and TRBJ1-5, the full variable domain reads KAGVTQTPRYLIKTRGQQVTLSCSPISGHRSVSWYQQTPGQGLQFLFEYFSETQRNKGNFPGRFSGRQFSNSRSEMNVSTLELGDSALYLCASSSTPSTGGNQPQHFGDGTRLSIL.

The J gene is TRBJ2-3, the V gene TRBV7-9; D possibly corresponds to TRBD1 (5 bases). The germline gives CDR1 SEHNR, CDR2 FQNEAQ (reference sequence). This CDR3 contains 15 residues. The V end lost 5 bases, the J end lost 4 bases, and 16 bases lay between the germline ends. The CDR3 DNA reads as TGTGCCAGCAGCCTAGGCAGGGTGGTTCCAGATACGCAGTATTTT. Its protein product is CASSLGRVVPDTQYF.

The rearrangement uses TRBV11-3 and TRBJ2-1; D may be TRBD1 (6 bases). Germline lookup yields CDR1 SGHNT and CDR2 YENEEA. CDR3 length equals 13 residues. Trimming shortened V by 5 bases and J by 5 bases, and 10 bases separated the two germline ends. The CDR3 sequence is CASSPQGNNEQFF. The CDR3 DNA sequence: TGTGCCAGCAGCCCACAGGGTAACAATGAGCAGTTCTTC.

J is TRBJ1-1 and V is TRBV20-1, with D unclear. This CDR3 has 12 residues. The germline gives CDR1 DFQATT, CDR2 SNEGSKA (reference sequence). V was clipped by 3 bases and J by 8 bases, with 13 bases between them. Written as DNA, the CDR3 is TGCAGTGCTAGTCAGAGCGGCCTGGAAGCTTTCTTT. Amino acid sequence: CSASQSGLEAFF.

This chain uses TRBV7-3 with TRBJ1-3; D is ambiguous. Germline lookup yields CDR1 SGHTA and CDR2 FQGTGA. V was clipped by 5 bases and J by 4 bases, with 18 bases between them. The CDR3 is 16 residues long. This CDR3 is CASSPNLNRRGNTIYF. CDR3 DNA sequence: TGTGCCAGCAGCCCTAATTTAAATAGGAGGGGAAACACCATATATTTT.

Comments on this clone: This specimen includes other DNA sequences encoding the same CDR3. The chain recombines TRBV3-1 (or the pseudogene TRBV3-2) with TRBJ2-4; D unresolved. Germline V lookup: CDR1 LGHDT, CDR2 YNNKEL (reference sequence). Trimming removed 0 bases at V and 4 bases at J, with 4 bases between. The length of the CDR3 is 13 residues. The CDR3 region is CASSQDLKNIQYF. The CDR3 nucleotides are TGTGCCAGCAGCCAAGATCTTAAAAACATTCAGTACTTC.

The rearrangement joins TRBV30 to TRBJ2-2; 8 nucleotides agree with TRBD2. The J segment lost 1 base and the V segment lost 8 bases, leaving 6 bases of the junction unmatched. Germline V gene sequence: CDR1 GTSNPN, CDR2 SVGIG (reference sequence). The CDR3 is 14 amino acids. CDR3 nucleotides: TGTGCCAAAACTAGCGGACTGAACACCGGGGAGCTGTTTTTT. Amino acids: CAKTSGLNTGELFF.

The V call is TRBV4-3, the J call TRBJ1-2, with unresolved D. Germline CDR1 is LGHNA and CDR2 is YSLEER. Trimming left V 0 bases short and J 1 base short, with 12 bases between. The CDR3 is 16 residues long. The CDR3, as DNA: TGCGCCAGCAGCCAAGACTCTACGGCGGATAACTATGGCTACACCTTC. As protein: CASSQDSTADNYGYTF.

This chain links TRBV6-2 or TRBV6-3 with TRBJ2-7; D might be TRBD2 (5 bases). Trimming took 6 bases from V and 4 from J, leaving 13 bases between them. The germline CDR1 and CDR2 sequences are MNHEY and SVGEGT. This CDR3 is built from 13 residues. CDR3 bases: TGTGCCAGCAGCCGAGGAGCGGTTTACGAGCAGTACTTC. Its protein is CASSRGAVYEQYF.

V and J are TRBV19 and TRBJ1-6; 12 bases fit TRBD1. With V trimmed by 7 bases and J by 9 bases, 16 bases remained unmatched. The CDR3 loop spans 18 amino acids. CDR1 LNHDA and CDR2 SQIVND come from the germline V gene (reference sequence). This chain's CDR3 is CASTAGTGGGYLGSPLHF. The CDR3 DNA reads as TGTGCCAGTACTGCCGGGACAGGGGGCGGCTATCTAGGTTCACCCCTCCACTTT.

The genes are TRBV5-1 and TRBJ2-6; TRBD1 matches at 8 bases. Unmatched junction bases numbered 9, after V lost 7 bases and J lost 0 bases. CDR3 length: 17 residues. CDR1 and CDR2 from the germline V gene are SGHRS and YFSETQ. CDR3 sequence (DNA): TGCGCCAGCTCTCCGGCAGGGGGCTCCTCTGGGGCCAACGTCCTGACTTTC. As protein: CASSPAGGSSGANVLTF.

The chain employs TRBV12-3 or TRBV12-4 and TRBJ1-2; D uncertain. Between the trimmed V and J ends, which lost 3 bases and 4 bases, there was a span of 6 bases. The CDR3 length is 12 residues. CDR3 sequence reads: CASSFSPYGYTF. The CDR3 DNA follows: TGTGCCAGCAGTTTTAGTCCCTATGGCTACACCTTC.

The chain combines TRBV24-1 with TRBJ2-1, with D possibly matching TRBD2 (6 bases). The CDR3 is 13 residues long. The V and J ends lost 3 bases and 9 bases respectively, with 11 bases between them. CDR1 is KGHDR, CDR2 SFDVKD, per germline. CDR3 protein: CATSDLGTGEQFF. DNA for the CDR3: TGTGCCACCAGTGATCTGGGGACTGGTGAGCAGTTCTTC.

The rearrangement links TRBV11-3 to TRBJ2-2; 8 nucleotides line up with TRBD1. Germline V gives CDR1 SGHNT, CDR2 YENEEA. The CDR3 is 14 amino acids. J lost 3 bases, V lost 4 bases, and 1 base had no gene match. The CDR3 protein is CASSSQGDTGELFF. DNA of the CDR3: TGTGCCAGCAGCTCACAGGGGGACACCGGGGAGCTGTTTTTT.

This rearrangement joins TRBV5-1 to TRBJ1-6, with D perhaps matching TRBD1 (5 bases). This CDR3 has 16 residues. Trimming stripped 0 bases from V and 9 bases from J, with 16 bases between. CDR1 is SGHRS, CDR2 YFSETQ, per germline. The CDR3 region has the DNA TGCGCCAGCAGCTTGGCCTGGGCAGGGCTGGGTTCACCCCTCCACTTT. This gives the protein CASSLAWAGLGSPLHF.

The V gene is TRBV11-3, the J gene TRBJ2-3; no reliable D call. CDR1 is SGHNT and CDR2 is YENEEA in the germline V gene. CDR3 length: 13 residues. The germline V and J ends were trimmed by 4 bases and 10 bases, with 15 bases remaining between them. DNA of the CDR3: TGTGCCAGCAGCTCGCCAACTGGAGTAGCGCAGTATTTT. Encoded protein: CASSSPTGVAQYF.

In this sample, this clone turned up once. V usage is TRBV27 and J usage is TRBJ2-7; tentatively, D is TRBD2 (6 bases). The CDR3 is made up of 17 amino acids. Germline assignment: CDR1 MNHEY and CDR2 SMNVEV (reference sequence). V was clipped by 3 bases and J by 3 bases, with 21 bases between them. CDR3 residues: CASSFKGTVGLGYEQYF. CDR3 bases: TGTGCCAGCAGTTTCAAAGGGACTGTCGGTTTGGGCTACGAGCAGTACTTC.

The chain is built from TRBV12-5 and TRBJ2-5; TRBD2 matches 7 bases. Per germline, CDR1 LGHNT and CDR2 FRNRAP. The ends lost 9 bases at V and 1 base at J; junction bases unmatched: 5. CDR3 size: 13 residues. The CDR3 reads CASRSGGQETQYF. The CDR3 coding sequence is TGTGCTAGCCGCTCGGGAGGCCAAGAGACCCAGTACTTC. Together with reference TRBV12-5 and TRBJ2-5, the CDR3 gives the full variable domain: DARVTQTPRHKVTEMGQEVTMRCQPILGHNTVFWYRQTMMQGLELLAYFRNRAPLDDSGMPKDRFSAEMPDATLATLKIQPSEPRDSAVYFCASRSGGQETQYFGPGTRLLVL.

The chain has TRBV19 and TRBJ2-5, with D possibly being TRBD2 (6 bases). V gave up 5 bases and J gave up 6 bases, with 13 bases separating them. The germline gives CDR1 LNHDA, CDR2 SQIVND (reference sequence). This CDR3 is 13 amino acids long. The CDR3 sequence: CASSPGGGKTQYF. The CDR3 coding sequence is TGTGCCAGTAGTCCTGGTGGGGGGAAGACCCAGTACTTC.

This chain links TRBV14 with TRBJ1-4; 12 bases are a match to TRBD1. Germline CDR1 reads SGHDN; CDR2 reads FVKESK. There are 16 residues in the CDR3. V was pared by 4 bases and J by 7 bases, with 7 bases of the junction left unmatched. CDR3 sequence reads: CASSPGPGQGAEKLFF. The CDR3 DNA follows: TGTGCCAGCAGCCCGGGACCGGGACAGGGGGCTGAAAAACTGTTTTTT.

The chain employs TRBV3-1 (or the pseudogene TRBV3-2) and TRBJ1-2, with TRBD1 identical over 10 bases. V trimming: 2 bases; J trimming: 7 bases; junction bases outside the gene matches: 7. The V gene's germline CDR1 is LGHDT and CDR2 YNNKEL (reference sequence). This CDR3 comprises 15 residues. CDR3 residues: CASSQTHRDRGGYTF. The CDR3 nucleotides are TGTGCCAGCAGCCAAACCCACCGGGACAGGGGTGGCTACACCTTC.

This chain links TRBV19 with TRBJ1-1; D unresolved. This CDR3 is built from 13 residues. Germline CDR1 LNHDA, CDR2 SQIVND (reference sequence). V gave up 6 bases and J gave up 0 bases, with 8 bases separating them. The CDR3 spells CASRINMNTEAFF. The CDR3 bases are TGTGCCAGTAGGATCAATATGAACACTGAAGCTTTCTTT.

The rearrangement uses TRBV6-5 and TRBJ2-5; 8 bases map to TRBD1. After removal of 4 bases from V and 5 bases from J, the junction contained 3 bases not matched to a gene. The CDR3 covers 13 residues. The V gene's germline CDR1 is MNHEY and CDR2 SVGAGI. The DNA for the CDR3 is TGTGCCAGCAGTTCAGGGGGCTGGGAGACCCAGTACTTC. Its protein product is CASSSGGWETQYF.

The V and J genes are TRBV7-9 and TRBJ2-7, with unresolved D. From germline, CDR1 is SEHNR and CDR2 FQNEAQ (reference sequence). This CDR3 spans 15 amino acids. Trimming left V 1 base short and J 2 bases short, with 12 bases between. This CDR3 is CASSLVVGRTYEQYF. The CDR3 region has the DNA TGTGCCAGCAGCTTAGTGGTGGGAAGGACCTACGAGCAGTACTTC.

The chain links TRBV5-8 to TRBJ1-6; D may be TRBD1 (5 bases). CDR3 length: 17 residues. Trimming shortened V by 0 bases and J by 6 bases, and 16 bases separated the two germline ends. Germline V CDR1 and CDR2: SGHTS, YDEGEE. The CDR3 loop reads CASSLGADSQANSPLHF. For the CDR3, the DNA is TGTGCCAGCAGCTTGGGGGCTGACAGCCAAGCTAATTCACCCCTCCACTTT.

The V and J genes are TRBV19 and TRBJ2-1; tentatively, D is TRBD2 (5 bases). V was cut by 3 bases and J by 7 bases, with 13 bases left in between. The CDR3 is 14 amino acids. Germline CDR1 reads LNHDA; CDR2 reads SQIVND (reference sequence). DNA of the CDR3: TGTGCCAGTAGTATGAGGCCCCCGGGGAATGAGCAGTTCTTC. Translated, it gives CASSMRPPGNEQFF. Full variable domain (remainder filled in from reference TRBV19 and TRBJ2-1): DGGITQSPKYLFRKEGQNVTLSCEQNLNHDAMYWYRQDPGQGLRLIYYSQIVNDFQKGDIAEGYSVSREKKESFPLTVTSAQKNPTAFYLCASSMRPPGNEQFFGPGTRLTVL.

The V and J genes are TRBV11-3 and TRBJ1-2; TRBD1 matches 8 bases. CDR3 size: 13 residues. V was clipped by 3 bases and J by 6 bases; unmatched bases: 3. Per the germline V gene, CDR1 is SGHNT and CDR2 is YENEEA. The CDR3 region has the DNA TGTGCCAGCAGCTTGCCAGGGGGCGATGGCTACACCTTC. It yields the protein CASSLPGGDGYTF.

The chain carries TRBV12-5 and TRBJ1-1; D call uncertain. This CDR3 is built from 11 residues. Per germline, CDR1 LGHNT and CDR2 FRNRAP. V was pared by 2 bases and J by 8 bases, with 6 bases between. The CDR3 spells CASGLYGEAFF. DNA for the CDR3: TGTGCTAGTGGTTTGTACGGAGAAGCTTTCTTT.

This chain joins TRBV5-1 and TRBJ2-7; D is possibly TRBD1 (5 bases). The CDR3 contains 15 residues. Germline V gene data show CDR1 as SGHRS and CDR2 as YFSETQ. V lost 0 bases and J lost 3, with 13 bases in between. CDR3 sequence reads: CASSLEGSSFYEQYF. The CDR3 nucleotides read TGCGCCAGCAGCTTGGAGGGGTCTTCTTTCTACGAGCAGTACTTC.